Below, 22 T cell receptor beta chains from the same sample are listed, as sequenced in a study of T cell repertoires in cytomegalovirus infection. TCRdb redid the calling of the reads with MiXCR, one entry per CDR3 protein. The sample consists of around 630,000 distinct CDR3 sequences, roughly 24% of them appearing once. The specimen sequenced was CD8+ T cells from PBMCs. The receptors were sampled from a human donor in good health (CMV status not recorded). Some clones in this sample may be carry-over from other donors' samples.

This clonotype appeared once. The chain is built from TRBV11-2 and TRBJ1-2, with D possibly matching TRBD1 (6 bases). CDR1 and CDR2 (germline): SGHAT, FQNNGV. The CDR3 totals 16 residues. Trimming removed 6 bases from V and 5 bases from J, with 22 bases in between. This CDR3 is CASSPSMDSLGYGYTF. Written as DNA, the CDR3 is TGTGCCAGCAGTCCATCCATGGACAGTCTGGGGTATGGCTACACCTTC. The whole variable domain, filled in from reference TRBV11-2 and TRBJ1-2, reads EAGVAQSPRYKIIEKRQSVAFWCNPISGHATLYWYQQILGQGPKLLIQFQNNGVVDDSQLPKDRFSAERLKGVDSTLKIQPAKLEDSAVYLCASSPSMDSLGYGYTFGSGTRLTVV.

This clonotype has at least ten counts. The chain joins TRBV20-1 to TRBJ1-1, with D possibly being TRBD1 (5 bases). Per the germline V gene, CDR1 is DFQATT and CDR2 is SNEGSKA (reference sequence). The length of the CDR3 is 13 residues. The germline V and J ends were trimmed by 6 bases and 1 base, with 12 bases remaining between them. For the CDR3, the DNA is TGCAGTGCGACCCGTACAGGGAACACTGAAGCTTTCTTT. Its translation is CSATRTGNTEAFF.

This clonotype was counted only a few times. The chain recombines TRBV28 with TRBJ2-6; maybe TRBD2 (5 bases). The V end was cut by 10 bases, the J end by 0 bases, with 13 bases between. CDR1 is MDHEN and CDR2 is SYDVKM in the germline V gene. This CDR3 has 15 amino acids. The CDR3: CAIGIGNSGANVLTF. The CDR3 DNA follows: TGTGCCATCGGGATCGGGAACTCTGGGGCCAACGTCCTGACTTTC.

Regarding this clonotype: One end of the junction fails to match germline, which may point to a read error. This chain uses TRBV6-8 with TRBJ1-1; D is perhaps TRBD1 (5 bases). CDR1 is MNHGY, CDR2 SAAAGT, per germline. The CDR3 extends over 14 amino acids. The CDR3 sequence is CTSSYGTVNTEAFF. CDR3 nucleotides: TGTACCAGCAGTTACGGGACCGTGAACACTGAAGCTTTCTTT.

J is TRBJ2-1 and V is TRBV10-3; D uncertain. The CDR3 extends over 15 amino acids. Germline loops: CDR1 ENHRY, CDR2 SYGVKD. Deletions cut 0 bases from V and 3 bases from J, with 9 bases between. The CDR3 DNA reads TGTGCCATCAGTGAGTCGCTACGAGACTACAATGAGCAGTTCTTC. This translates into CAISESLRDYNEQFF.

This chain uses TRBV7-9 with TRBJ2-1; maybe TRBD1 (6 bases). Trimming shortened V by 5 bases and J by 3 bases, and 17 bases separated the two germline ends. This CDR3 contains 16 residues. Germline-derived CDR1 and CDR2 are SEHNR and FQNEAQ (reference sequence). The CDR3 bases are TGTGCCAGCAGCCCCTCCGGTGGGGGCTTCTACAATGAGCAGTTCTTC. The encoded protein is CASSPSGGGFYNEQFF.

V usage is TRBV4-3 and J usage is TRBJ2-1; 9 bases are a match to TRBD2. This CDR3 has 14 residues. Germline V gives CDR1 LGHNA, CDR2 YSLEER. J gave up 7 bases and V 3 bases, and 4 bases lay outside the gene matches. For the CDR3, the DNA is TGCGCCAGCAGCCAGGCGGGGGGGAATAATGAGCAGTTCTTC. As protein: CASSQAGGNNEQFF.

A remark on this clonotype: One junction end does not reproduce the germline sequence, and a read error may be involved. The chain employs TRBV15 and TRBJ2-2; 9 bases match TRBD1. Germline V CDR1 and CDR2: LNHNV, YYDKDF (reference sequence). CDR3 length equals 15 residues. CDR3 DNA: TGTGCCACCAGCCGAGACAGGGGGTTAACCGGGGAGCTGTTTTTT. Translating gives CATSRDRGLTGELFF.

This clonotype was detected a few times. The gene calls are TRBV6-5 and TRBJ1-1; no definite D call. The CDR3 runs to 12 residues. The V end was cut by 2 bases, the J end by 4 bases, with 5 bases between. CDR1 is MNHEY and CDR2 is SVGAGI in the germline V gene. CDR3 DNA: TGTGCCAGCAGTTACGTGGGCACTGAAGCTTTCTTT. As protein: CASSYVGTEAFF.

Of note for this clonotype: Germline and junction disagree at one end, which may indicate a read error. V is TRBV20-1 and J is TRBJ2-1; 10 positions agree with TRBD2. Looked up from germline, CDR1 is DFQATT and CDR2 is SNEGSKA (reference sequence). This CDR3 has 13 residues. The CDR3 DNA follows: TGCAGTGCCAGAGGGACTAGCGTAAATGAGCAGTTCTTC. This encodes CSARGTSVNEQFF.

This clonotype has at least ten counts. V gene TRBV7-2 combines with J gene TRBJ1-4; 8 bases are shared with TRBD1. The CDR3 runs to 15 residues. V dropped 5 bases and J dropped 7; count of bases not matched to a gene: 9. CDR1 is SGHTA, CDR2 FQGNSA, per germline. CDR3: CASSPGTGLSEKLFF. The CDR3 DNA follows: TGTGCCAGCAGCCCCGGGACAGGCTTAAGTGAAAAACTGTTTTTT.

The chain carries TRBV15 and TRBJ2-2; 7 positions agree with TRBD1. CDR1 LNHNV and CDR2 YYDKDF come from the germline V gene (reference sequence). V gave up 0 bases and J gave up 0 bases; unmatched junction bases: 13. This CDR3 has 20 amino acids. DNA of the CDR3: TGTGCCACCAGCAGAGAGGAGCCTAGGGGGCCCGACTCGAACACCGGGGAGCTGTTTTTT. This encodes CATSREEPRGPDSNTGELFF.

In its sample, this clonotype was seen a few times. The CDR3: CASSSGPDGYTF. In nucleotides, the CDR3 is TGTGCCAGCAGTTCCGGGCCGGACGGCTACACCTTC. The rearrangement uses TRBV6-5 and TRBJ1-2, with D hard to call. The CDR3 spans 12 residues. V shed 4 bases and J shed 8 bases, with 11 bases lying between them. The V gene's germline CDR1 is MNHEY and CDR2 SVGAGI.

This clonotype was detected only a few times. The V and J genes are TRBV27 and TRBJ1-5, with 9 bases fitting TRBD1. Germline CDR1 is MNHEY and CDR2 is SMNVEV (reference sequence). The CDR3 extends over 15 amino acids. Trimming cost V 7 bases and J 6 bases; bases outside gene matches: 10. In DNA form, the CDR3 reads TGTGCCAGCAATCCAGGGACAGGGAGTTTTCAGCCCCAGCATTTT. It yields the protein CASNPGTGSFQPQHF.

Comment on this clonotype: A read error is likely here: a far larger clone is one base away. V gene TRBV7-2 combines with J gene TRBJ1-2; 8 bases match TRBD1. Trimming removed 5 bases from V and 10 bases from J; junction bases left unmatched: 9. The germline CDR1 and CDR2 sequences are SGHTA and FQGNSA. This CDR3 comprises 13 residues. The CDR3 loop reads CASSLGTGADYTF. CDR3 DNA sequence: TGTGCCAGCAGCCTGGGGACAGGAGCAGACTACACCTTC.

The chain joins TRBV7-9 to TRBJ2-7; D is undetermined. Trimming pared 1 base from V and 5 bases from J, leaving 18 bases between. Germline CDR1 is SEHNR and CDR2 is FQNEAQ (reference sequence). CDR3 length equals 16 residues. The CDR3 sequence is CASSLVEATTLHEQYF. DNA of the CDR3: TGTGCCAGCAGCTTAGTAGAGGCCACTACACTACACGAGCAGTACTTC.

In its sample, this clonotype was seen a few times. The chain has TRBV6-5 and TRBJ2-1, with 10 bases fitting TRBD2. Germline CDR1 and CDR2: MNHEY and SVGAGI. The J segment lost 6 bases and the V segment lost 0 bases, leaving 2 bases of the junction unmatched. The CDR3 contains 15 residues. The CDR3 here is CASSYSSGGGNEQFF. In DNA form, the CDR3 reads TGTGCCAGCAGTTACTCGAGCGGGGGGGGCAATGAGCAGTTCTTC.

Many counts were recorded for this clonotype. The chain joins TRBV7-2 to TRBJ2-7; the D is unclear. CDR3 length: 13 residues. Trimming left V 5 bases short and J 1 base short, with 9 bases between. Germline V CDR1 and CDR2: SGHTA, FQGNSA. CDR3 protein: CASSQTGSYEQYV. CDR3 nucleotides: TGTGCCAGCAGCCAGACGGGTTCCTACGAGCAGTACGTC.

Only a few counts were recorded for this clonotype. The J gene is TRBJ1-6, the V gene TRBV6-2 or TRBV6-3; no definite D call. CDR3 length: 13 amino acids. The germline V gene has CDR1 MNHEY and CDR2 SVGEGT. V was trimmed by 5 bases and J by 10 bases, leaving 12 bases between them. The CDR3 nucleotides are TGTGCCAGCAGTCCTCCCGGGAACTCACCCCTCCACTTT. Translation: CASSPPGNSPLHF.

The rearrangement links TRBV6-9 to TRBJ2-3, with D tentatively TRBD1 (5 bases). This CDR3 comprises 16 residues. Trimming shortened V by 0 bases and J by 6 bases, and 16 bases separated the two germline ends. Germline V gene lookup returns CDR1 MNHGY and CDR2 SVAAGI. Here the CDR3 reads CASSYSGVAAGDTQYF. The CDR3 DNA is TGTGCCAGCAGTTATTCAGGGGTTGCCGCAGGGGATACGCAGTATTTT.

In its sample, this clonotype was seen many times. The rearrangement uses TRBV6-5 and TRBJ1-1; unclear D gene. The CDR3 length is 16 residues. Trimming shortened V by 0 bases and J by 0 bases, and 11 bases separated the two germline ends. Germline CDR1 reads MNHEY; CDR2 reads SVGAGI. The DNA for the CDR3 is TGTGCCAGCAGTTACTCGAGGGCACGGATGAACACTGAAGCTTTCTTT. It translates to CASSYSRARMNTEAFF.

This clonotype has a count of ten or more. This chain uses TRBV28 with TRBJ1-1; D unresolved. Per germline, CDR1 MDHEN and CDR2 SYDVKM. This CDR3 is built from 15 residues. Trimming removed 3 bases from V and 1 base from J, with 12 bases in between. The CDR3 coding sequence is TGTGCCAGCAGTTTTCCGGAATTACAGAACACTGAAGCTTTCTTT. Its translation: CASSFPELQNTEAFF.